A selection of T cell receptor beta chains follows, all from one sample in a study of control samples from healthy donors and cancer patients. TCRdb's copy holds only in-frame clones and misses some; the assay was immunoSEQ multiplex PCR. The sample carries roughly 120,000 clones, roughly nine tenths recorded once. The sample was blood. The receptors originated from a young woman in good health. The CDR3 runs from the conserved cysteine through the conserved F or W. The D gene is left open where the match is weak. Where a row states a size, it is once, few, many or the class of an expanded clone; other rows omit it.

V gene	D gene	CDR3 length	J gene	clone size	CDR3 DNA	CDR3 protein
TRBV13	.	13	TRBJ2-7	.	TGTGCCAGCAGCTTAGGTGTTCCCGGGGAGCAGTACTTC	CASSLGVPGEQYF
TRBV19	TRBD1	16	TRBJ1-2	.	TGTGCCAGTATCGGGACAGGTACGCTAGCTAACTATGGCTACACCTTC	CASIGTGTLANYGYTF
TRBV24-1	.	12	TRBJ2-7	.	TGTGCCACCAGTGACGGTTACTACGAGCAGTACTTC	CATSDGYYEQYF
TRBV15	TRBD1	16	TRBJ1-1	once	TGTGCCACCAGCGGATCTTCCGGGACAGGGTCCACTGAAGCTTTCTTT	CATSGSSGTGSTEAFF
TRBV27	TRBD2	15	TRBJ2-7	.	TGTGCCAGCAGTTTAGGGCCTAGCGGGAGCTACGAGCAGTACTTC	CASSLGPSGSYEQYF
TRBV21-1	.	17	TRBJ2-7	.	TGTGCCAGCACCTCAAGTCTTGAACAACGTGGGAAAAACGAGCAGTACTTC	CASTSSLEQRGKNEQYF
TRBV18	TRBD1	17	TRBJ2-7	.	TGTGCCAGCTCACCAATTGGGACTCGTGGGACAGGCGGCGAGCAGTACTTC	CASSPIGTRGTGGEQYF
TRBV18	TRBD1	14	TRBJ1-6	.	TGTGCCAGCTCAACCGACAGGGTTAATTCACCCCTCCACTTT	CASSTDRVNSPLHF
TRBV28	.	13	TRBJ2-5	.	TGTGCCAGCAGTTTAGTGGATGAAGAGACCCAGTACTTC	CASSLVDEETQYF
TRBV20-1	.	13	TRBJ1-2	.	TGCAGTGCTAGTGGTTTAACGAGAGGTGGCTACACCTTC	CSASGLTRGGYTF
TRBV7-3	TRBD1	16	TRBJ2-7	.	TGTGCCAGCAGCTTAGGGGACAGAGGGGTTCGGCTCGAGCAGTACTTC	CASSLGDRGVRLEQYF
TRBV7-2	.	14	TRBJ2-7	.	TGTGCCAGCAGCTACACCACAGGCCCCTACGAGCAGTACTTC	CASSYTTGPYEQYF
TRBV5-1	.	13	TRBJ2-3	.	TGCGCCAGCAGCAACCATCGCACAGATACGCAGTATTTT	CASSNHRTDTQYF
TRBV4-3	.	15	TRBJ2-7	.	TGCGCCAGCAGCCAAGACGAGGCGCCTTACGGCGAGCAGTACTTC	CASSQDEAPYGEQYF
TRBV5-6	TRBD1	13	TRBJ2-7	.	TGTGCCAGCAGCCTAGGGACAGGGGGAGAGCAGTACTTC	CASSLGTGGEQYF
TRBV19	.	14	TRBJ1-2	.	TGTGCCAGTAACCTCGGCCGGAGTAGCTATGGCTACACCTTC	CASNLGRSSYGYTF
TRBV23-1	.	12	TRBJ2-7	.	TGCGCCAGGGCGGGTTTGTTCTACGAGCAGTACTTC	CARAGLFYEQYF
TRBV4-1	.	18	TRBJ1-5	.	TGCGCCAGCAGCCAAGATAGCACAGGGAGCGATAGCAATCAGCCCCAGCATTTT	CASSQDSTGSDSNQPQHF
TRBV5-4	.	13	TRBJ2-7	.	TGTGCCAGCAGCTCCCCGAACTTTCACGAGCAGTACTTC	CASSSPNFHEQYF
TRBV7-3	.	14	TRBJ2-7	.	TGTGCCAGTCCGAGGGGGGCTAGAGGAGAGGAGCAGTACTTC	CASPRGARGEEQYF
TRBV7-2	.	14	TRBJ2-7	.	TGTGCCAGCAGCCCCAGTGGGCAGTCCTACGAGCAGTACTTC	CASSPSGQSYEQYF
TRBV5-1	.	14	TRBJ1-4	.	TGCGCCAGCAGCTTGGACAGGACTAATGAAAAACTGTTTTTT	CASSLDRTNEKLFF
TRBV28	TRBD1	20	TRBJ2-3	.	TGTGCCAGCAGTCCACCGACCGAGACAGGGGGCGTTGGTCCCACAGATACGCAGTATTTT	CASSPPTETGGVGPTDTQYF
TRBV7-9	.	12	TRBJ2-1	.	TGTGCCAGCAGCTTAGATCAGTACAGACAGTTCTTC	CASSLDQYRQFF
TRBV7-2	.	14	TRBJ2-7	once	TGTGCCAGCAGCTCCCACAGGGAGGCCTACGAGCAGTACTTC	CASSSHREAYEQYF
TRBV4-3	.	15	TRBJ2-7	once	TGCGCCAGCAGCCAAGATGCCGGGAGCCCCTACGAGCAGTACTTC	CASSQDAGSPYEQYF
TRBV3-1/TRBV3-2	TRBD1	14	TRBJ2-7	.	TGTGCCAGCAGCCCTAGGACAGGGCGGTACGAGCAGTACTTC	CASSPRTGRYEQYF
TRBV28	.	16	TRBJ1-2	.	TGTGCCAGCAGTTTCGGTACGACAGTACTTAACTATGGCTACACCTTC	CASSFGTTVLNYGYTF
TRBV29-1	.	16	TRBJ2-3	.	TGCAGCGTTGAAGATAGGGAGTATCTGGGCACAGATACGCAGTATTTT	CSVEDREYLGTDTQYF
TRBV7-2	.	17	TRBJ2-6	.	TGTGCCAGCAGCTCGTTAGCAACACCTTCCGGGGCCAACGTCCTGACTTTC	CASSSLATPSGANVLTF
TRBV28	TRBD2	17	TRBJ2-7	.	TGTGCCAGCAGTTTAGAGCTAGCGGGAGAAGATAGCTACGAGCAGTACTTC	CASSLELAGEDSYEQYF
TRBV19	.	15	TRBJ1-1	.	TGTGCCAGTAGTATAGGGATGACAGGGAACACTGAAGCTTTCTTT	CASSIGMTGNTEAFF
TRBV9	.	13	TRBJ2-5	.	TGTGCCAGCAGCGGGACACCTGGAGAGACCCAGTACTTC	CASSGTPGETQYF